Listed here are 28 T cell receptor beta chains from one sample, sequenced in a study of neurological immune-mediated disorders. Each CDR3 protein is one row after TCRdb ran MiXCR on the 5' RACE reads. The data contain 60,000 to 85,000 distinct CDR3 sequences, approximately 5.2% of them singletons. The material sequenced was PBMCs. The receptors were sampled from a man aged 18 to 30 with multiple sclerosis.

This clonotype rates as medium-sized (0.01 to 0.1%). The gene calls are TRBV5-1 and TRBJ2-1; D unresolved. Between the trimmed V and J ends, which lost 0 bases and 6 bases, there was a span of 13 bases. Germline V CDR1 and CDR2: SGHRS, YFSETQ. This CDR3 is built from 15 residues. CDR3 in DNA: TGCGCCAGCAGCTTGGATCAAGCGCGCGGCAATGAGCAGTTCTTC. This translates into CASSLDQARGNEQFF.

The table lists this clonotype with many counts. The chain uses TRBV20-1 and TRBJ2-3; 7 bases are a match to TRBD1. Germline V gene data show CDR1 as DFQATT and CDR2 as SNEGSKA (reference sequence). Trimming took 6 bases from V and 0 from J; bases not matched to a gene: 9. The CDR3 is made up of 15 amino acids. CDR3 nucleotides: TGCAGTGCGAGGGGGCGCCGAACTAGCACAGATACGCAGTATTTT. Its protein product is CSARGRRTSTDTQYF.

At least ten counts were recorded for this clonotype. The chain has TRBV5-1 and TRBJ2-1; TRBD2 matches at 12 bases. The CDR3 totals 15 residues. J lost 6 bases, V lost 0 bases, and 1 base had no gene match. The V gene's germline CDR1 is SGHRS and CDR2 YFSETQ. The CDR3 DNA reads TGCGCCAGCAGCTTGGGACTAGCGGGAGTCAATGAGCAGTTCTTC. The encoded protein is CASSLGLAGVNEQFF.

This clonotype was recorded at least ten times. The chain links TRBV7-9 to TRBJ2-7, with TRBD2 as a possible D gene (5 bases). CDR1 and CDR2 (germline): SEHNR, FQNEAQ (reference sequence). V lost 3 bases and J lost 6, with 12 bases in between. The CDR3 is made up of 13 amino acids. Here the CDR3 DNA reads TGTGCCAGCAGCTTCGGACTGGGAAGCGAGCAGTACTTC. Its protein product is CASSFGLGSEQYF. The full variable domain, in which reference TRBV7-9 and TRBJ2-7 provide the parts outside the CDR3, is DTGVSQNPRHKITKRGQNVTFRCDPISEHNRLYWYRQTLGQGPEFLTYFQNEAQLEKSRLLSDRFSAERPKGSFSTLEIQRTEQGDSAMYLCASSFGLGSEQYFGPGTRLTVT.

This clonotype was seen ten or more times. This chain connects TRBV20-1 to TRBJ2-3; D remains ambiguous. CDR1 is DFQATT, CDR2 SNEGSKA, per germline (reference sequence). Between the trimmed V and J ends, which lost 8 bases and 11 bases, there was a span of 17 bases. The length of the CDR3 is 11 residues. The DNA of the CDR3 is TGCAGTCTACAGAATCCCCCGATGCAGTATTTT. As protein: CSLQNPPMQYF.

The V call is TRBV6-5, the J call TRBJ2-7; TRBD2 matches at 11 bases. J was trimmed by 4 bases and V by 5 bases; bases with no gene match: 7. The CDR3 has 15 amino acids. The germline CDR1 and CDR2 sequences are MNHEY and SVGAGI. The CDR3 DNA reads TGTGCCAGCAGTCGGGCGGCTAGCGGGGGGTACGAGCAGTACTTC. This gives the protein CASSRAASGGYEQYF.

Many counts were recorded for this clonotype. The V and J genes are TRBV20-1 and TRBJ2-7; 8 nucleotides align to TRBD2. The CDR3 is made up of 14 amino acids. Germline-derived CDR1 and CDR2 are DFQATT and SNEGSKA (reference sequence). The V and J ends lost 5 bases and 2 bases, in that order; junction bases with no gene match: 8. CDR3 nucleotides: TGCAGTGCTCCTCTTAGCGGGGAACCCTACGAGCAGTACTTC. Amino acid sequence: CSAPLSGEPYEQYF.

The chain recombines TRBV19 with TRBJ1-6, with TRBD1 as a possible D gene (6 bases). There are 16 residues in the CDR3. Between the trimmed V and J ends, which lost 1 base and 5 bases, there was a span of 12 bases. CDR1 and CDR2 from the germline V gene are LNHDA and SQIVND (reference sequence). CDR3 DNA: TGTGCCAGTAGTATAGGTGGGACACGGAATAATTCACCCCTCCACTTT. Protein product: CASSIGGTRNNSPLHF.

There are many counts of this clonotype. Germline and junction disagree at one end, which may indicate a read error. The gene calls are TRBV12-3 or TRBV12-4 and TRBJ1-6, with TRBD1 identical over 7 bases. The CDR3 length is 13 residues. In DNA form, the CDR3 reads TGTGCCAGCAGTACATGGGACAGTGAACCCCTCAACTTT. This codes for CASSTWDSEPLNF.

This clonotype was detected many times. The CDR3 region has the DNA TGCAGTGCTAGCGGGTGGGAAGGCACAGATACGCAGTATTTT. It yields the protein CSASGWEGTDTQYF. The V call is TRBV20-1, the J call TRBJ2-3; D call uncertain. The length of the CDR3 is 14 residues. Trimming stripped 3 bases from V and 1 base from J, with 11 bases between. From germline, CDR1 is DFQATT and CDR2 SNEGSKA (reference sequence).

This clonotype was detected ten times or more. This chain uses TRBV10-3 with TRBJ2-3, with D unresolved. Trimming stripped 0 bases from V and 2 bases from J, with 9 bases between. CDR1 is ENHRY, CDR2 SYGVKD, per germline. The CDR3 covers 15 residues. The CDR3 is CAISESSRYTDTQYF. CDR3 nucleotides: TGTGCCATCAGTGAGTCCTCGCGGTACACAGATACGCAGTATTTT.

This clonotype occurred many times. V and J are TRBV5-1 and TRBJ2-7; TRBD2 matches 13 bases. The V and J ends lost 4 bases and 0 bases, in that order; junction bases with no gene match: 4. The CDR3 has 16 amino acids. The germline V gene has CDR1 SGHRS and CDR2 YFSETQ. The CDR3 region is CASSAGLAGDSYEQYF. CDR3 coding DNA: TGCGCCAGCAGCGCAGGACTAGCGGGGGACTCCTACGAGCAGTACTTC.

This clonotype was counted ten times or more. The chain is built from TRBV5-6 and TRBJ2-1; no clear D gene. The germline V and J ends were trimmed by 1 base and 8 bases, with 7 bases remaining between them. Germline V gene lookup returns CDR1 SGHDT and CDR2 YYEEEE. The length of the CDR3 is 12 residues. DNA of the CDR3: TGTGCCAGCAGCTTGAGTCTAGATGAGCAGTTCTTC. Encoded protein: CASSLSLDEQFF.

In its sample, this clonotype was seen many times. V and J are TRBV4-1 and TRBJ2-7; 12 bases line up with TRBD2. This CDR3 contains 15 residues. V lost 5 bases to trimming and J lost 5 bases; unmatched junction nucleotides: 7. Germline-derived CDR1 and CDR2 are MGHRA and YSYEKL. CDR3 protein: CASSVPTSGSNEQYF. In nucleotides, the CDR3 is TGCGCCAGCAGCGTACCGACTAGCGGGAGTAACGAGCAGTACTTC.

This clonotype was recorded many times. The chain links TRBV12-3 or TRBV12-4 to TRBJ1-1, with 7 bases fitting TRBD1. The length of the CDR3 is 15 residues. The J segment lost 1 base and the V segment lost 6 bases, leaving 8 bases of the junction unmatched. The CDR3 nucleotides read TGTGCCAGCAGGCGGTTGGACAGGCGGAACACTGAAGCTTTCTTT. Translation: CASRRLDRRNTEAFF.

The sample holds many counts of this clonotype. V and J are TRBV5-4 and TRBJ2-1; the match to TRBD2 covers 7 bases. From germline, CDR1 is SGHNT and CDR2 YYREEE (reference sequence). V dropped 4 bases and J dropped 9; count of bases not matched to a gene: 7. This CDR3 is 13 amino acids long. Written as DNA, the CDR3 is TGTGCCAGCAGCCGGGACTATCACGGTGAGCAGTTCTTC. Translating gives CASSRDYHGEQFF.

This clonotype was seen at least ten times. This rearrangement joins TRBV12-3 or TRBV12-4 to TRBJ1-1; 7 nucleotides line up with TRBD1. The CDR3 is 13 residues long. After removal of 6 bases from V and 4 bases from J, the junction contained 5 bases not matched to a gene. CDR3 sequence reads: CASSFRGVTEAFF. DNA for the CDR3: TGTGCCAGCAGCTTCAGGGGGGTCACTGAAGCTTTCTTT.

This clonotype was observed at least ten times. The chain carries TRBV7-7 and TRBJ2-3, with 11 bases fitting TRBD2. The CDR3 consists of 13 residues. Germline assignment: CDR1 SSHAT and CDR2 FNYEAQ (reference sequence). V lost 5 bases, J lost 9 bases, and 4 bases stayed unmatched. CDR3 sequence reads: CASSPTSGGTQYF. For the CDR3, the DNA is TGTGCCAGCAGCCCAACTAGCGGGGGAACGCAGTATTTT.

In this sample, this clonotype turned up many times. The V call is TRBV14, the J call TRBJ2-3, with D possibly matching TRBD2 (5 bases). Deletions cut 3 bases from V and 10 bases from J, with 11 bases between. Germline V CDR1 and CDR2: SGHDN, FVKESK. The CDR3 totals 12 residues. CDR3 amino acids: CASSQGMRAQYF. In DNA, the CDR3 is TGTGCCAGCAGCCAGGGAATGAGGGCGCAGTATTTT.

This clonotype was detected ten times or more. This chain connects TRBV20-1 to TRBJ2-7; 8 positions agree with TRBD1. Trimming at V came to 3 bases and at J to 3 bases, leaving 7 bases not matched to a gene. Germline CDR1 and CDR2: DFQATT and SNEGSKA (reference sequence). The length of the CDR3 is 14 residues. CDR3 residues: CSASTGTGYYEQYF. The CDR3 DNA reads TGCAGTGCTAGTACCGGGACAGGCTACTACGAGCAGTACTTC.

Many counts were recorded for this clonotype. The V gene is TRBV5-1, the J gene TRBJ1-1; D is unresolved. There are 14 residues in the CDR3. Germline loops: CDR1 SGHRS, CDR2 YFSETQ. The V end lost 0 bases, the J end lost 2 bases, and 8 bases lay between the germline ends. The chain's CDR3 is CASSLVEINTEAFF. The CDR3 coding sequence is TGCGCCAGCAGCTTGGTGGAGATAAACACTGAAGCTTTCTTT.

In its sample, this clonotype was seen many times. The chain is built from TRBV20-1 and TRBJ2-7; D may be TRBD2 (5 bases). Trimming stripped 3 bases from V and 0 bases from J, with 12 bases between. There are 14 residues in the CDR3. Germline loops: CDR1 DFQATT, CDR2 SNEGSKA (reference sequence). The chain's CDR3 is CSARGSESSYEQYF. The CDR3 bases are TGCAGTGCTAGGGGGAGCGAGAGCTCCTACGAGCAGTACTTC.

This clonotype was detected ten times or more. This chain links TRBV12-3 or TRBV12-4 with TRBJ2-3; D is unresolved. V dropped 6 bases and J dropped 5 bases, with 6 bases sitting between them. The CDR3 runs to 11 residues. For the CDR3, the DNA is TGTGCCAGCAGGGCAGTAGATACGCAGTATTTT. It codes for CASRAVDTQYF.

This chain links TRBV20-1 with TRBJ1-5, with D possibly being TRBD1 (5 bases). The CDR3 sequence is 16 residues long. The germline V and J ends were trimmed by 3 bases and 1 base, with 16 bases remaining between them. Germline CDR1 and CDR2: DFQATT and SNEGSKA (reference sequence). The CDR3 nucleotides read TGCAGTGCTAGGGCCGGGGGGACCGGGAGCAATCAGCCCCAGCATTTT. It yields the protein CSARAGGTGSNQPQHF.

In this sample, this clonotype turned up many times. The chain carries TRBV27 and TRBJ2-5; no firm D call. Trimming shortened V by 6 bases and J by 4 bases, and 12 bases separated the two germline ends. The germline gives CDR1 MNHEY, CDR2 SMNVEV (reference sequence). This CDR3 has 13 amino acids. The CDR3 is CASSPTGRETQYF. Written as DNA, the CDR3 is TGTGCCAGCAGCCCCACCGGGCGAGAGACCCAGTACTTC.

Ten or more counts support this clonotype. This sequence joins TRBV7-2 and TRBJ1-2; no clear D. V was cut by 2 bases and J by 8 bases, with 12 bases left in between. The germline V gene has CDR1 SGHTA and CDR2 FQGNSA. The CDR3 extends over 13 amino acids. The CDR3 sequence is CASSLIPRVGYTF. The CDR3 DNA follows: TGTGCCAGCAGCTTAATCCCCCGGGTGGGCTACACCTTC. The variable domain in full, with the rest retrieved from reference TRBV7-2 and TRBJ1-2, is GAGVSQSPSNKVTEKGKDVELRCDPISGHTALYWYRQSLGQGLEFLIYFQGNSAPDKSGLPSDRFSAERTGGSVSTLTIQRTQQEDSAVYLCASSLIPRVGYTFGSGTRLTVV.

This clonotype has ten or more counts. This chain connects TRBV27 to TRBJ1-2, with D maybe TRBD1 (5 bases). From germline, CDR1 is MNHEY and CDR2 SMNVEV (reference sequence). Trimming took 2 bases from V and 1 from J, leaving 20 bases between them. This CDR3 has 18 amino acids. CDR3 sequence reads: CASSLAGESGQGNYGYTF. CDR3 bases: TGTGCCAGCAGTTTAGCGGGCGAGAGCGGTCAGGGTAACTATGGCTACACCTTC.

There are a few counts of this clonotype. A read error is possible here, since a much larger clone lies one base away. This rearrangement joins TRBV9 to TRBJ2-7; D possibly uses TRBD1 or TRBD2 (5 bases each). Germline loops: CDR1 SGDLS, CDR2 YYNGEE. The V end lost 5 bases, the J end lost 4 bases, and 16 bases lay between the germline ends. CDR3 size: 14 residues. The CDR3 DNA reads as TGTGCCAGCAGTCGGGGCAGAGACAAATACGAGCAGTACTTC. Translated: CASSRGRDKYEQYF. The full variable domain, its missing parts supplied by reference TRBV9 and TRBJ2-7, is DSGVTQTPKHLITATGQRVTLRCSPRSGDLSVYWYQQSLDQGLQFLIQYYNGEERAKGNILERFSAQQFPDLHSELNLSSLELGDSALYFCASSRGRDKYEQYFGPGTRLTVT.